This T cell receptor (beta chain) was retrieved from a study of cytotoxic CD8 clonotypes in ibrutinib-treated CLL. Study-level information: Response sampling came at median 12 months of treatment, ranging about 6 to 40 months.

To note about this clone: The antigen remains unidentified.

V gave up 1 base and J gave up 2 bases, with 9 bases separating them. The germline V gene has CDR1 SGHAT and CDR2 FQNNGV. The CDR3 has 14 residues. This table comes from immunoSEQ multiplex PCR, and its TCRdb copy is limited to in-frame clones, with some not included. The table has around 310,000 clones, roughly 80% seen once; the top ten hold under 8.5%. Study-level points and caveats: Starting clonality was above that of age-matched healthy donors and tracked circulating CD8+ T-cell counts. Sustained-remission and progressing patients' sampling times differed.

The sample consisted of PBMCs, taken before ibrutinib treatment. This TCR came from a human donor with chronic lymphocytic leukemia. The rearrangement uses TRBV11-2 and TRBJ2-7, with D perhaps TRBD1 (6 bases). CDR3 in amino acids: CASSLGGPPYEQYF. CDR3 DNA sequence: TGTGCCAGCAGCTTAGGGGGGCCGCCCTACGAGCAGTACTTC.